The subject of this entry is one TCR beta chain. The antigen remains undetermined. TCRdb keeps only in-frame clones here, not all; method: immunoSEQ multiplex PCR. This sample has approximately 110,000 clones, with around 88% found just once. Germline CDR1 and CDR2: SGHRS and YFSETQ. The CDR3 is 15 residues long. Germline trimming cut 4 bases from V and 7 bases from J; bases unmatched to any gene: 11. The sample belongs to a study of T cell responses to AZD1222 COVID-19 vaccine. Study-wide background: The study pooled second doses at about 4 or about 12 weeks. Study-level points and caveats: In all cases, repertoires were sampled only after the peak T cell response. Epitopes outside B.1.351 and B.1.1.7 mutated regions reportedly drew nearly half of spike TCRs. Recipients of AZD1222 seropositive at baseline numbered only 6 or 7.

J is TRBJ2-7 and V is TRBV5-1; 10 bases fit TRBD1. The sequence derives from an adult in good health. This sample comprised peripheral blood, obtained on day 0 of AZD1222 vaccination. The CDR3, as DNA: TGCGCCAGCAGCCCCACCGGGACAGGGGCGCGGGAGCAGTACTTC. Translation: CASSPTGTGAREQYF. The complete variable domain, with remaining parts taken from reference TRBV5-1 and TRBJ2-7, reads KAGVTQTPRYLIKTRGQQVTLSCSPISGHRSVSWYQQTPGQGLQFLFEYFSETQRNKGNFPGRFSGRQFSNSRSEMNVSTLELGDSALYLCASSPTGTGAREQYFGPGTRLTVT.